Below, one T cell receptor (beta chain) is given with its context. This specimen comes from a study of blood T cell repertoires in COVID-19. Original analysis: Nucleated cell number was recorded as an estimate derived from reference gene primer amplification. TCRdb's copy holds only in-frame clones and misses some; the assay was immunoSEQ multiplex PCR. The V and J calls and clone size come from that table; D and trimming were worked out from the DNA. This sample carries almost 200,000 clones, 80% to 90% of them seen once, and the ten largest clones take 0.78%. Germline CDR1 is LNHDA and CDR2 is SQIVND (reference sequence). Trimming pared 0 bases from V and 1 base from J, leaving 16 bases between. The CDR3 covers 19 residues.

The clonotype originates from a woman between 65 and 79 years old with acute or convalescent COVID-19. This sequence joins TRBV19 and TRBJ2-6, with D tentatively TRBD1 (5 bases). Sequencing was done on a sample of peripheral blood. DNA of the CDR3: TGTGCCAGTAGTATAGATTCAGCAGGGTTAAGGTCTGGGGCCAACGTCCTGACTTTC. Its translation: CASSIDSAGLRSGANVLTF.